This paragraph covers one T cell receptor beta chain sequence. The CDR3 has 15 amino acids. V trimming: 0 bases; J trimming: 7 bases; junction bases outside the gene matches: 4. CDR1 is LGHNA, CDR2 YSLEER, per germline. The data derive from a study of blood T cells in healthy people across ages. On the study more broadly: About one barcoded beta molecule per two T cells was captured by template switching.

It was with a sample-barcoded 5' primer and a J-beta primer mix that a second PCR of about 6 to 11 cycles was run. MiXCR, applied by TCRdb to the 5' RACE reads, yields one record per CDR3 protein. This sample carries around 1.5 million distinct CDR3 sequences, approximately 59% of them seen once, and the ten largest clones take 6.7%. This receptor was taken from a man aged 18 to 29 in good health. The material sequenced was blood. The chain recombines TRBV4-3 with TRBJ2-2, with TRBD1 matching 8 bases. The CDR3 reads CASSQDRGLYGELFF. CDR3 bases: TGCGCCAGCAGCCAAGACAGGGGGCTTTACGGGGAGCTGTTTTTT.